What follows is one TCR beta chain and its context. Its antigen is still unknown. Base qualities were left out, and no much larger clone turns up one base away. The CDR3 regions of human TCRbeta chains were subjected to immunosequencing. Per the authors' processing: TCRs in the repertoires were matched against a reference library of SARS-CoV-2-specific TCRs that had been generated with the MIRA antigen-specificity platform. Breadth was defined as the fraction of unique TCRs that were SARS-CoV-2-associated. Depth was defined as the fraction of total T cells that were SARS-CoV-2-associated. Using the MIRA data, every spike-specific TCR was mapped to the spike region that the TCR reacted to and assigned to either a CD4 or a CD8 class. Log10-transformed breadth and depth values were compared by one-way ANOVA with Sidak's multiple comparisons tests. TCRdb stores this immuneACCESS table with in-frame sequences only. Part of the clones is absent; in the studies checked, under half of the shortfall reflects unresolved V genes, and no reason is known for the rest. V, J and clone size derive from that table, while D and trimming were established from the DNA sequence. The sample yields more than 80,000 clones; about 93% were counted once. The top ten clones comprise 2.5% to 3.5% of the sample.

The entry originates in a study of T cell responses to AZD1222 COVID-19 vaccine (dated by TCRdb to the early 2020s). As for the study more broadly: A total of 233 trial participants underwent TCR sequencing, of whom around 200 received two doses of AZD1222 and some 25 received two doses of the MenACWY control vaccine. Enrollment into the trials was organized by age into subgroups of 18-55, 56-69 and 70-plus years, and those subgroups contained approximately 160, 26 and 62 TCR-sequenced participants, respectively. Results and caveats for the whole study, not just this receptor: The 56-69-year group was small, and its depth increase did not reach significance, likely because of low power. Nearly half of unique spike-specific TCRs reportedly recognized epitopes outside regions mutated in the B.1.351 and B.1.1.7 variants. A significant rise in spike-specific TCR breadth and depth was observed after two AZD1222 doses relative to day 0 and relative to MenACWY recipients. Most participants were white British and females outnumbered males, and the authors suggested that clonal diversity may have been underestimated. Because no day 14 peak-response samples were available, the repertoires could be characterized only after the peak T cell response. Only 5 to 7 AZD1222 recipients were SARS-CoV-2 seropositive at baseline, limiting conclusions about previously exposed vaccinees. CD4 TCRs associated with the vaccine covered the entire spike protein, and the dominant responses were in regions 160-218 and 743-854.

Reading the label with the study, this specimen's time point is: about 28 days (+/-7) after the second vaccine dose. AZD1222 recipients with second doses at about 4 weeks or about 12 weeks were pooled, because spike-specific TCR depth and breadth did not differ between schedules. Vaccinee samples were obtained from the UK trials COV001 and COV002, which included a single-blind randomized controlled phase 2/3 trial of AZD1222 (ChAdOx1 nCoV-19) in healthy adults. For TCRbeta chain sequencing, PBMC samples from trial participants were taken at day 0 and at day 28 after the second dose. For this chain, trimming is 2 bases at the V end and 4 bases at the J end, and the number of junction bases without a gene match is 10. The germline V gene supplies CDR1 SGHTA and CDR2 FQGTGA. The CDR3 numbers 18 residues from cysteine through phenylalanine. Only the CDR3 DNA is retained, 54 bases long and in frame from the first base.

The starting material was peripheral blood, obtained 28 days after the second AZD1222 dose. In this chain, TRBV7-3 is recombined with TRBJ2-2, with TRBD2 identical over 10 junction bases. The sequence was collected from an adult who received the AZD1222 COVID-19 vaccine. In nucleotide form, the sequence is TGTGCCAGCAGCTTACGGCCAGCGGGGGGGCCTGGCACCGGGGAGCTGTTTTTT. It specifies CASSLRPAGGPGTGELFF.